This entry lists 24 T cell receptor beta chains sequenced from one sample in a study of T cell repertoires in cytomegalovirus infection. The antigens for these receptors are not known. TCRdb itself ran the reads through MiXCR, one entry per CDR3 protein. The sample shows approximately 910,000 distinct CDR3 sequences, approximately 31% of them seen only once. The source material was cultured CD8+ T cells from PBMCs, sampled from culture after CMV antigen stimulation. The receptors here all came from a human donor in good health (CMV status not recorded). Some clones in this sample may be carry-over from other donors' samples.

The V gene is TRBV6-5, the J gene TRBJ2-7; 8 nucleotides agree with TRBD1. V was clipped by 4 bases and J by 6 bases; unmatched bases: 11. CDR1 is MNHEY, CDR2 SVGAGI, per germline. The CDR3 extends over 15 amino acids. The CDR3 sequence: CASSSLRGQGGEQYF. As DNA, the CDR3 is TGTGCCAGCAGTTCCCTTCGCGGACAGGGTGGCGAGCAGTACTTC.

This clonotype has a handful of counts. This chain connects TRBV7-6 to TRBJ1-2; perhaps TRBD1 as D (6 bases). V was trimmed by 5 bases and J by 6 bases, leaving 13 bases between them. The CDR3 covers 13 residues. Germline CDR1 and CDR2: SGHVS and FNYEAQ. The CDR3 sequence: CASSNDRINGYTF. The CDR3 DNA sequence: TGTGCCAGCAGCAACGACAGGATAAATGGCTACACCTTC.

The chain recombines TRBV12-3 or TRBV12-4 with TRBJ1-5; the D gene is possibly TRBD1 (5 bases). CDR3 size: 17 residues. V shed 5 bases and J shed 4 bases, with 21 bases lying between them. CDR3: CASSEEPGLRSNQPQHF. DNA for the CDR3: TGTGCCAGCAGTGAGGAACCGGGACTTCGCTCGAATCAGCCCCAGCATTTT.

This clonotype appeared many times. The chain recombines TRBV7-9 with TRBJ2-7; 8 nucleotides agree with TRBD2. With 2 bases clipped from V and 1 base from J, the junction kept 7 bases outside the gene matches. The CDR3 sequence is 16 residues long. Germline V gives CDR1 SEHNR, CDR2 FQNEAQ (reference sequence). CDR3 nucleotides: TGTGCCAGCAGCTTATATCCCGGGGGGGGATCCTACGAGCAGTACTTC. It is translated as CASSLYPGGGSYEQYF.

In DNA, the CDR3 is TGTGCCACCAGCAGAGTGGAGGACCCCCAAGAGACCCAGTACTTC. It specifies CATSRVEDPQETQYF. The rearrangement joins TRBV15 to TRBJ2-5, with D maybe TRBD2 (5 bases). CDR3 length: 15 residues. V was trimmed by 1 base and J by 1 base, leaving 10 bases between them. The germline CDR1 and CDR2 sequences are LNHNV and YYDKDF (reference sequence).

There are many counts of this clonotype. The DNA for the CDR3 is TGTGCCAGCGGTCCCTCGCTAGGGTGGGAGACCCAGTACTTC. Translation: CASGPSLGWETQYF. The chain links TRBV7-6 to TRBJ2-5; D is undetermined. The CDR3 length is 14 residues. Germline values: CDR1 SGHVS, CDR2 FNYEAQ. Deletions cut 8 bases from V and 5 bases from J, with 18 bases between.

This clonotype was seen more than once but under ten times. CDR3 nucleotides: TGTGCCAGCACCCGGGACAGGGTTAATTCACCCCTCCACTTT. Its protein is CASTRDRVNSPLHF. V and J are TRBV6-2 or TRBV6-3 and TRBJ1-6; 9 bases are shared with TRBD1. Germline CDR1 reads MNHEY; CDR2 reads SVGEGT. J lost 6 bases, V lost 7 bases, and 4 bases had no gene match. The length of the CDR3 is 14 residues.

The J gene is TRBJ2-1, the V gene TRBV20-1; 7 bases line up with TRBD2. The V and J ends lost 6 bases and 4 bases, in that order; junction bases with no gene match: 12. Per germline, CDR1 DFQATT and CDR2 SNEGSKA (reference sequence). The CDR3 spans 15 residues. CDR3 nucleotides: TGCAGTGCGAAGGGACTACGGACCTCTTACAATGAGCAGTTCTTC. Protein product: CSAKGLRTSYNEQFF.

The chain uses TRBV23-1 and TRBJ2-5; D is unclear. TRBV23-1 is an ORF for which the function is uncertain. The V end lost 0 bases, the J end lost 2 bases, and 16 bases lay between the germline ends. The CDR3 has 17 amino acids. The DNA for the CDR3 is TGCGCCAGCAGTCAATCGGAGTTGACTCGCCGTCAAGAGACCCAGTACTTC. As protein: CASSQSELTRRQETQYF.

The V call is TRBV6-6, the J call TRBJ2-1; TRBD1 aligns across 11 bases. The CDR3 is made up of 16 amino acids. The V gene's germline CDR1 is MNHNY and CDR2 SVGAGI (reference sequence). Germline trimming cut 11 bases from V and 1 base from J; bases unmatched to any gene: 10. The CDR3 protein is CAVSTGQGGSYNEQFF. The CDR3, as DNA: TGTGCCGTGTCAACGGGACAGGGGGGATCCTACAATGAGCAGTTCTTC.

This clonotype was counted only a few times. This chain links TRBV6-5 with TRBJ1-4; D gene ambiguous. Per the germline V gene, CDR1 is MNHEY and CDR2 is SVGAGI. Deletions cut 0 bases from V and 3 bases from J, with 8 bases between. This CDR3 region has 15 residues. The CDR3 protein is CASSYSGGPNEKLFF. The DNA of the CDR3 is TGTGCCAGCAGTTACTCCGGCGGACCTAATGAAAAACTGTTTTTT.

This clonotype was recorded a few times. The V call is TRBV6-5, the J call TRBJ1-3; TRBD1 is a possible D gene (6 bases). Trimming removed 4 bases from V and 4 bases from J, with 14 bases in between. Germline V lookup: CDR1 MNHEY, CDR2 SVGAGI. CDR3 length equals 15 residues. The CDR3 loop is CASSWDISGGNTIYF. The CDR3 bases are TGTGCCAGCAGTTGGGACATATCTGGAGGAAACACCATATATTTT.

CDR3 nucleotides: TGTGCCACCAGTGATTCGGGGGGAACCAATCAGCCCCAGCATTTT. As protein: CATSDSGGTNQPQHF. The chain recombines TRBV24-1 with TRBJ1-5, with a possible D match to TRBD1 (5 bases). The CDR3 has 15 residues. Trimming pared 2 bases from V and 3 bases from J, leaving 10 bases between. Germline CDR1 is KGHDR and CDR2 is SFDVKD.

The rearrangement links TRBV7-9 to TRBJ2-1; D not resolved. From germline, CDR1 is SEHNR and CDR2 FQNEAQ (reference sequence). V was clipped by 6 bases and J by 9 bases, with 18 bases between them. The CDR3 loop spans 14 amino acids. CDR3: CASRSGPETGEQFF. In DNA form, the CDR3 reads TGTGCCAGCAGGTCCGGGCCCGAGACCGGTGAGCAGTTCTTC.

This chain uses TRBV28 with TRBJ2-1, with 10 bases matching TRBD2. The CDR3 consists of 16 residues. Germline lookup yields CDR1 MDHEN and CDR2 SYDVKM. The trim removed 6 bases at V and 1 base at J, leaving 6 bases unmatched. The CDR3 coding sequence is TGTGCCAGCAGCTACACGGGACTAGCGTCCTACAATGAGCAGTTCTTC. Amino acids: CASSYTGLASYNEQFF.

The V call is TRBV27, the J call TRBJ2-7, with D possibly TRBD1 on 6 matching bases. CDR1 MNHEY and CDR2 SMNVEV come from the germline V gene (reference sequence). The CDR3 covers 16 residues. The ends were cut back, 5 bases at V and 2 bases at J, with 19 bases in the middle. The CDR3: CASSPYPYDRTYEQYF. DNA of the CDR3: TGTGCCAGCAGTCCCTACCCATACGACAGGACCTACGAGCAGTACTTC.

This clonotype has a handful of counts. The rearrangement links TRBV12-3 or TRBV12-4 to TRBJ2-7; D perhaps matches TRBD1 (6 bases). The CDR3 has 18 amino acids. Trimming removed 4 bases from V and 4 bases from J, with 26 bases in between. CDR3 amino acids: CASSSLLMDSQFTYEQYF. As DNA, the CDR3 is TGTGCCAGCAGTTCGCTCTTAATGGACAGCCAGTTTACATACGAGCAGTACTTC.

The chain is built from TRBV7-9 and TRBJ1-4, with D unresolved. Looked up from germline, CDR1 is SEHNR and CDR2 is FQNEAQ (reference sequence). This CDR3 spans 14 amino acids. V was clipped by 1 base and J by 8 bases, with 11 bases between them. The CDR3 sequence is CASSLDGKWEKLFF. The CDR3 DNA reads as TGTGCCAGCAGCTTAGACGGGAAATGGGAAAAACTGTTTTTT.

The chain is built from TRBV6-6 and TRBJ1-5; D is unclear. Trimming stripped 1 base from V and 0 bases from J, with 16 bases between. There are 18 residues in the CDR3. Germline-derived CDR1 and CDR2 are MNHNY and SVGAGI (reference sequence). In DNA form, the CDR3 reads TGTGCCAGCAGTTACTGGACGGGAAAACTTTATAGCAATCAGCCCCAGCATTTT. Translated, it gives CASSYWTGKLYSNQPQHF.

CDR3 nucleotides: TGTGCCAGCAGCTTTGGTATCGGGGTAGTGGGGATCACAGATACGCAGTATTTT. Residues: CASSFGIGVVGITDTQYF. V gene TRBV7-3 combines with J gene TRBJ2-3; a weak D match, TRBD2 (5 bases). Trimming cost V 3 bases and J 2 bases, with 21 bases left between them. The CDR3 is 18 residues long. In germline, CDR1 is SGHTA, CDR2 FQGTGA. Looking up the rest from reference TRBV7-3 and TRBJ2-3 gives the full variable domain: GAGVSQTPSNKVTEKGKYVELRCDPISGHTALYWYRQSLGQGPEFLIYFQGTGAADDSGLPNDRFFAVRPEGSVSTLKIQRTERGDSAVYLCASSFGIGVVGITDTQYFGPGTRLTVL.

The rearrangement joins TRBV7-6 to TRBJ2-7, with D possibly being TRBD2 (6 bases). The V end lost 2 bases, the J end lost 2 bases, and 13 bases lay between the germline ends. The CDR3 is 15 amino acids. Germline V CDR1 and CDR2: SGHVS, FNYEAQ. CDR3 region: CASSLRAGSAYEQYF. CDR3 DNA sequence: TGTGCCAGCAGCTTAAGGGCGGGGAGCGCCTACGAGCAGTACTTC.

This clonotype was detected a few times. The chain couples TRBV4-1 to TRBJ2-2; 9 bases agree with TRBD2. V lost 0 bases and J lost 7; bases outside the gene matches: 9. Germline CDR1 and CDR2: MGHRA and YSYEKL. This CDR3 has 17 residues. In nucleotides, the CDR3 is TGCGCCAGCAGCCAAGAGGCCGGGACTAGCAATTTCGGGGAGCTGTTTTTT. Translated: CASSQEAGTSNFGELFF.

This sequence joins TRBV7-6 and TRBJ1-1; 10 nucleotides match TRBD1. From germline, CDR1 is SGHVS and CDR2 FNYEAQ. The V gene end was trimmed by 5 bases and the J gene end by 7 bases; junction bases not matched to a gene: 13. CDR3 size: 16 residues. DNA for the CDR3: TGTGCCAGCAGCGGGGGGTTAGGACAGGGGGGTGTTGAAGCTTTCTTT. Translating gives CASSGGLGQGGVEAFF. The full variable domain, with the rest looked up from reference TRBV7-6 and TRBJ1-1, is GAGVSQSPRYKVTKRGQDVALRCDPISGHVSLYWYRQALGQGPEFLTYFNYEAQQDKSGLPNDRFSAERPEGSISTLTIQRTEQRDSAMYRCASSGGLGQGGVEAFFGQGTRLTVV.

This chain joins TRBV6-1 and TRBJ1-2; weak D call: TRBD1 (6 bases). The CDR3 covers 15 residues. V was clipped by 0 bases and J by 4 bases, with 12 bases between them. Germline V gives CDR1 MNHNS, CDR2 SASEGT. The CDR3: CASSEARQGIYGYTF. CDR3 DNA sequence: TGTGCCAGCAGTGAAGCTCGCCAGGGGATCTATGGCTACACCTTC.